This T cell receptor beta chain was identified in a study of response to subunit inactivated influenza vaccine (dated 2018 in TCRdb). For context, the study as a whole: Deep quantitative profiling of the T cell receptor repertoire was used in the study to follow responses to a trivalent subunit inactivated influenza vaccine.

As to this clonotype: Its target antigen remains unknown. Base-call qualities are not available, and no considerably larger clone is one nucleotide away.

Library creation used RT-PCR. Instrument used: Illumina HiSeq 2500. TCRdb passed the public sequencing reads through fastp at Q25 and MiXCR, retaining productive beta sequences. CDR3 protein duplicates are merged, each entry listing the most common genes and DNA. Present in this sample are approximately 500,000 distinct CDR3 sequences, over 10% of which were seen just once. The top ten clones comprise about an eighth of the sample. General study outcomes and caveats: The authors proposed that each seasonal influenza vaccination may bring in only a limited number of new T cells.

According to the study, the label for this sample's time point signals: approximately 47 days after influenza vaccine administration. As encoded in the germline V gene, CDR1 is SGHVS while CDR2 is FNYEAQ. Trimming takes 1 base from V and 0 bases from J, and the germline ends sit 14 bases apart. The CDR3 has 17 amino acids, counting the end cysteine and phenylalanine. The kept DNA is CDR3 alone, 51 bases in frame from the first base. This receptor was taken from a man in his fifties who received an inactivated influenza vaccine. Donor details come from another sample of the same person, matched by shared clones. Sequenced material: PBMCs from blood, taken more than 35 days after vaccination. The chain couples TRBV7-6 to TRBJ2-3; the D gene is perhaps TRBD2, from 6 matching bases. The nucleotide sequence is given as TGTGCCAGCAGCTTAGAGAGGCGTAGCGGCAGCACAGATACGCAGTATTTT. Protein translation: CASSLERRSGSTDTQYF. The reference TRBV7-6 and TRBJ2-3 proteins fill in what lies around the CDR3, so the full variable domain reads GAGVSQSPRYKVTKRGQDVALRCDPISGHVSLYWYRQALGQGPEFLTYFNYEAQQDKSGLPNDRFSAERPEGSISTLTIQRTEQRDSAMYRCASSLERRSGSTDTQYFGPGTRLTVL.